The source of this T cell receptor beta chain is a study of T cells in Graves' hyperthyroidism and ophthalmopathy. For this clonotype: Its antigen is still unknown.

RNA transcripts gave rise to amplified TCR beta CDR3 regions. The HTBI primer set served for first-round RT-PCR of the TCR CDR3. MiXCR, applied by TCRdb to the multiplex PCR reads, yields one record per CDR3 protein. The profile shows approximately 570,000 distinct CDR3 sequences, 20% of them singletons. Germline V CDR1 and CDR2: GTSNPN, SVGIG (reference sequence). This CDR3 spans 13 amino acids. J gave up 3 bases and V 3 bases, and 5 bases lay outside the gene matches. Findings and caveats of the study: The model identified upcoming ophthalmopathy a median about six months ahead of onset.

Sample: blood. The origin of this receptor is a man aged 40-49 years with Graves' ophthalmopathy. The chain employs TRBV30 and TRBJ2-7, with TRBD1 identical over 7 bases. The CDR3: CAWSRTGSYEQYF. CDR3 sequence (DNA): TGTGCCTGGAGCCGGACAGGTAGCTACGAGCAGTACTTC. The full variable domain, its missing parts supplied by reference TRBV30 and TRBJ2-7, is SQTIHQWPATLVQPVGSPLSLECTVEGTSNPNLYWYRQAAGRGLQLLFYSVGIGQISSEVPQNLSASRPQDRQFILSSKKLLLSDSGFYLCAWSRTGSYEQYFGPGTRLTVT.